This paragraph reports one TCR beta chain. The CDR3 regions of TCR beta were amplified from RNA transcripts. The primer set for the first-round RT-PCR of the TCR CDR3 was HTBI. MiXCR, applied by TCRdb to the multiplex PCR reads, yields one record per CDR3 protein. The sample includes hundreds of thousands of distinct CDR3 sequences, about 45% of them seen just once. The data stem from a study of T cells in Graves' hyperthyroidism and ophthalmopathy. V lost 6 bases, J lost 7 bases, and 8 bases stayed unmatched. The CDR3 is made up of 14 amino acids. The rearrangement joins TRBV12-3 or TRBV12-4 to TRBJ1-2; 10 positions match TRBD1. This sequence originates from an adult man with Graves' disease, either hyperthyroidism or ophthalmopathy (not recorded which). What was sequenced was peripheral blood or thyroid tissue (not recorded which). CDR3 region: CASRSTGGGSGYTF. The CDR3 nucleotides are TGTGCCAGCAGGTCGACAGGGGGCGGCTCTGGCTACACCTTC.